These 6 T cell receptor beta chains were sequenced from one sample in a study of identical twins. Each CDR3 protein is one row after TCRdb ran MiXCR on the 5' RACE reads. This table has hundreds of thousands of distinct CDR3 sequences, 6.1% appearing once. The sequenced sample was naive T cells sorted from blood. Receptors originate from a man younger than 30 in good health.

In this sample, this clonotype turned up a few times. V is TRBV24-1 and J is TRBJ2-3; D may be TRBD2 (5 bases). Germline V gene sequence: CDR1 KGHDR, CDR2 SFDVKD. This CDR3 has 16 residues. The V end lost 9 bases, the J end lost 1 base, and 19 bases lay between the germline ends. The chain's CDR3 is CATSTFDGGRTDTQYF. The CDR3 coding sequence is TGTGCCACCTCTACATTTGACGGCGGGCGCACAGATACGCAGTATTTT.

This clonotype was seen repeatedly, ten times or more. V usage is TRBV15 and J usage is TRBJ2-1; tentatively, D is TRBD2 (6 bases). Germline V CDR1 and CDR2: LNHNV, YYDKDF (reference sequence). Trimming removed 9 bases at V and 6 bases at J, with 12 bases between. The CDR3 runs to 12 residues. This CDR3 reads CATGGLINEQFF. CDR3 DNA: TGTGCCACTGGGGGACTCATCAATGAGCAGTTCTTC.

Many counts were recorded for this clonotype. V is TRBV15 and J is TRBJ1-4, with 11 bases aligning to TRBD1. This CDR3 spans 17 amino acids. CDR1 and CDR2 (germline): LNHNV, YYDKDF (reference sequence). Trimming took 6 bases from V and 0 from J; bases not matched to a gene: 6. Here the CDR3 reads CATRPGQGDSTNEKLFF. CDR3 nucleotide sequence: TGTGCCACCAGACCGGGACAGGGGGATTCAACTAATGAAAAACTGTTTTTT.

In this sample, this clonotype turned up many times. The V call is TRBV6-2 or TRBV6-3, the J call TRBJ2-1, with 10 nucleotides matching TRBD2. The CDR3 totals 15 residues. V dropped 5 bases and J dropped 6; count of bases not matched to a gene: 7. Germline V gene sequence: CDR1 MNHEY, CDR2 SVGEGT. CDR3 nucleotides: TGTGCCAGCAGTATAACTAGCGGGACTACCAATGAGCAGTTCTTC. It yields the protein CASSITSGTTNEQFF.

In this sample, this clonotype turned up a few times. The rearrangement links TRBV11-2 to TRBJ2-5; 13 bases align to TRBD2. Germline V gene lookup returns CDR1 SGHAT and CDR2 FQNNGV. The CDR3 runs 15 residues. V lost 4 bases, J lost 5 bases, and 4 bases stayed unmatched. Here the CDR3 DNA reads TGTGCCAGCAGCTCCGGACTAGCGGGAGCCGAGACCCAGTACTTC. The encoded protein is CASSSGLAGAETQYF. Full variable domain (missing parts from reference TRBV11-2 and TRBJ2-5): EAGVAQSPRYKIIEKRQSVAFWCNPISGHATLYWYQQILGQGPKLLIQFQNNGVVDDSQLPKDRFSAERLKGVDSTLKIQPAKLEDSAVYLCASSSGLAGAETQYFGPGTRLLVL.

Many counts were recorded for this clonotype. The V and J genes are TRBV29-1 and TRBJ2-1, with D unclear. V dropped 7 bases and J dropped 0 bases, with 16 bases sitting between them. The CDR3 has 15 residues. The V gene's germline CDR1 is SQVTM and CDR2 ANQGSEA. Here the CDR3 reads CSGRRQPFSYNEQFF. CDR3 nucleotide sequence: TGCAGCGGGCGTCGTCAGCCTTTCTCCTACAATGAGCAGTTCTTC.